The clone carrying this T cell receptor (beta chain) was seen many times. Antigen: not known. The source of the sample is a study of T-cell reconstitution after alpha-beta-depleted transplantation in children. Study conclusions and caveats: The authors attributed T-cell counts and diversity one year after transplant mostly to newly produced T cells.

A library of TCRbeta sequences, prepared with unique molecular identifiers, was generated. TCRdb passed the PCR reads through MiXCR, listing each CDR3 protein once. There are about 490,000 distinct CDR3 sequences in the sample; roughly a tenth occur only once, and 2% lies in the top ten. The sequence was obtained from a child aged 2 to 15 with inherited bone marrow failure, due to receive a stem cell transplant. The sequencing used PBMCs, collected before TCRalphabeta/CD19-depleted stem cell transplant.

CDR3 region: CASRGGMKETQYF. In DNA, the CDR3 is TGTGCCAGCAGGGGGGGGATGAAGGAGACCCAGTACTTC. J is TRBJ2-5 and V is TRBV12-3 or TRBV12-4; 7 bases fit TRBD2. The CDR3 consists of 13 residues. The V and J ends lost 6 bases and 5 bases, in that order; junction bases with no gene match: 6.